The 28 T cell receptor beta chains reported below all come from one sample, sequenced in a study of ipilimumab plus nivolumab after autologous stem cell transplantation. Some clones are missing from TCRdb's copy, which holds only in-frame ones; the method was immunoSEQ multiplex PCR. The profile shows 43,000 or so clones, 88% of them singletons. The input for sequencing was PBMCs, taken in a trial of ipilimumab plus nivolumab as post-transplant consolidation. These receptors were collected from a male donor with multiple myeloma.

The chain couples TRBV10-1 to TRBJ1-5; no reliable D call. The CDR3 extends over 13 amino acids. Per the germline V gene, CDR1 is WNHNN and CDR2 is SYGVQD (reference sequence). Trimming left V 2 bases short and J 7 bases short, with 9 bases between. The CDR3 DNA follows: TGCGCCAGCAGTGAGGGTCCACAACAGCCCCAGCATTTT. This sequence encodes CASSEGPQQPQHF.

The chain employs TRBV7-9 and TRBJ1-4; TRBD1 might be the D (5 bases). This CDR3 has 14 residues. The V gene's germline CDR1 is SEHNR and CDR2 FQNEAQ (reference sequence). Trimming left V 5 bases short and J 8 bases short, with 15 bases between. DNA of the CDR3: TGTGCCAGCAGCCAGTATGGGACGAAAGAAAAACTGTTTTTT. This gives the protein CASSQYGTKEKLFF.

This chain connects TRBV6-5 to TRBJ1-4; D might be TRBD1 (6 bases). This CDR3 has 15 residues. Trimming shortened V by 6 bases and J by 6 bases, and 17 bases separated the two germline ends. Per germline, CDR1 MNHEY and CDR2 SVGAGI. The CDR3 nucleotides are TGTGCCAGCAGCTCCGGGGGGGGCCTTTATGAAAAACTGTTTTTT. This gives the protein CASSSGGGLYEKLFF.

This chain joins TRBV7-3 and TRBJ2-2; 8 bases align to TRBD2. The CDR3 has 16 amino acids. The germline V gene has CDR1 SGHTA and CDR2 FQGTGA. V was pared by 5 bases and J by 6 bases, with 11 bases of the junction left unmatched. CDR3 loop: CASSTARGGFAGELFF. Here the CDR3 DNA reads TGTGCCAGCAGCACCGCCCGGGGGGGCTTCGCCGGGGAGCTGTTTTTT.

The CDR3 region is CASSPSPGGYGYTF. In nucleotides, the CDR3 is TGTGCCAGCAGCCCATCCCCAGGGGGCTATGGCTACACCTTC. The rearrangement uses TRBV7-9 and TRBJ1-2, with 7 bases matching TRBD1. The CDR3 has 14 residues. The germline gives CDR1 SEHNR, CDR2 FQNEAQ (reference sequence). J lost 4 bases, V lost 5 bases, and 7 bases had no gene match.

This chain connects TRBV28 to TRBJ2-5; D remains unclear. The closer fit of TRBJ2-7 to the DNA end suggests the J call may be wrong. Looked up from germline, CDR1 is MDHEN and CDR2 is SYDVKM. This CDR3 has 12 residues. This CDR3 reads CASSPPRGEQYF. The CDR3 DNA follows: TGTGCCAGCAGTCCCCCGCGAGGCGAGCAGTACTTC.

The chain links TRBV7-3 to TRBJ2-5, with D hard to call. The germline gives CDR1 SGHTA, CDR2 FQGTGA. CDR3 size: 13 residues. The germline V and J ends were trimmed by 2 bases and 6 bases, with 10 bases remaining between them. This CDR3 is CASSLRGAKTQYF. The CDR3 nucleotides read TGTGCCAGCAGCTTACGTGGAGCGAAGACCCAGTACTTC.

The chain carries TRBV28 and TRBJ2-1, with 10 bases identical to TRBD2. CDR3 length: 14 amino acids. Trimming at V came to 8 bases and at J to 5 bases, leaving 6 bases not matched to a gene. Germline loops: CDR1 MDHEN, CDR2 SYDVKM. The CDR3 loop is CASRRTSGNNEQFF. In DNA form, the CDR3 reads TGTGCCAGCCGTAGGACTAGCGGAAACAATGAGCAGTTCTTC.

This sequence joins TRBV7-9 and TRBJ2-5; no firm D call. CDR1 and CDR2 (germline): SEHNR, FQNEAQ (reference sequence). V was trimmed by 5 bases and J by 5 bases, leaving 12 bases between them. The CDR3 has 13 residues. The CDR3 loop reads CASSRWPGETQYF. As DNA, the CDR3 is TGTGCCAGCAGCCGGTGGCCTGGGGAGACCCAGTACTTC.

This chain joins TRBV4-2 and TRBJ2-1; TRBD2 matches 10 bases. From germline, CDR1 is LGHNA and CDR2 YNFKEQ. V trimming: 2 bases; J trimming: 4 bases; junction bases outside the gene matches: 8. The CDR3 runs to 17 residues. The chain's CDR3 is CASSQRAAAGGYNEQFF. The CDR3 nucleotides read TGTGCCAGCAGCCAAAGAGCGGCAGCGGGAGGGTACAATGAGCAGTTCTTC.

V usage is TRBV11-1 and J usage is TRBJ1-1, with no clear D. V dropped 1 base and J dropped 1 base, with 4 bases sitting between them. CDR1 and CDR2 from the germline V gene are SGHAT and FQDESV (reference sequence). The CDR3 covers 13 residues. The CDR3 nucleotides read TGTGCCAGCAGCTTAGTGGGGAACACTGAAGCTTTCTTT. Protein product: CASSLVGNTEAFF.

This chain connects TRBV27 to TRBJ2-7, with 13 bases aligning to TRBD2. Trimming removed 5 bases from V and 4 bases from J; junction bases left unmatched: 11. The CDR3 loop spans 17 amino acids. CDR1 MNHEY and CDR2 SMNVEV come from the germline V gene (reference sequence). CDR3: CASSHPSTSGRMYEQYF. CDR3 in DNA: TGTGCCAGCAGTCACCCGTCGACTAGCGGGAGGATGTACGAGCAGTACTTC.

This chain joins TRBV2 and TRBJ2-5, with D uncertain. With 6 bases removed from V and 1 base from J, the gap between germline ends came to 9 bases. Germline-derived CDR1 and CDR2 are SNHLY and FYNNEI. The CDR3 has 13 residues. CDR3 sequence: CASRSDVQETQYF. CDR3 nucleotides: TGTGCCAGCAGATCAGACGTCCAAGAGACCCAGTACTTC.

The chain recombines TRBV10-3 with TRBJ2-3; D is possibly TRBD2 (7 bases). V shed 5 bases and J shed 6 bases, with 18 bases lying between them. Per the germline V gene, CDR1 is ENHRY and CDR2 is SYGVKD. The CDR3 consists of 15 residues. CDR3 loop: CAISSSGGAADTQYF. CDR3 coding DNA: TGTGCCATCAGTTCCTCTGGGGGGGCAGCGGATACGCAGTATTTT.

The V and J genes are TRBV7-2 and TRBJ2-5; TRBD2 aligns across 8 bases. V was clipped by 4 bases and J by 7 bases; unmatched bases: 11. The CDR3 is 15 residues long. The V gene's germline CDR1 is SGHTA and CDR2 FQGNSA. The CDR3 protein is CASSSNTGLAGTQYF. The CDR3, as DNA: TGTGCCAGCAGCTCTAATACGGGGCTAGCGGGGACCCAGTACTTC.

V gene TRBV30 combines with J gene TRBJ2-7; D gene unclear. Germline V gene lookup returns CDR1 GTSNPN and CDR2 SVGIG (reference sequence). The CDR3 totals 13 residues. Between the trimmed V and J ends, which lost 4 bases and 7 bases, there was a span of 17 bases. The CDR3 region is CAWTGGAGLEQYF. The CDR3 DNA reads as TGTGCCTGGACGGGCGGAGCCGGGTTGGAGCAGTACTTC.

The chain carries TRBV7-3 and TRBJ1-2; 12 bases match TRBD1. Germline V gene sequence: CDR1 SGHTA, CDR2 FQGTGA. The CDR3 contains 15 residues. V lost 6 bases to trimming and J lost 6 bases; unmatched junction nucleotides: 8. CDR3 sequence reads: CASRSGTGGMDGYTF. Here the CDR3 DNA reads TGTGCCAGCAGGTCCGGGACAGGGGGCATGGATGGCTACACCTTC.

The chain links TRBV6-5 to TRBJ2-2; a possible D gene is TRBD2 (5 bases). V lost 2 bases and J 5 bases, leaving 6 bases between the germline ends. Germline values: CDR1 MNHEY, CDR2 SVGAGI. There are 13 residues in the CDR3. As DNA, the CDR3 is TGTGCCAGCAGTTACGCGGGTACCGGGGAGCTGTTTTTT. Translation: CASSYAGTGELFF.

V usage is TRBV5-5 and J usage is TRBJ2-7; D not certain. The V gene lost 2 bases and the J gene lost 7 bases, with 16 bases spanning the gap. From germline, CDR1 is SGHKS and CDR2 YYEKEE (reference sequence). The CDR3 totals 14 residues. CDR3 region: CASSFEQFTEEQYF. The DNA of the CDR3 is TGTGCCAGCAGCTTCGAACAGTTTACTGAGGAGCAGTACTTC.

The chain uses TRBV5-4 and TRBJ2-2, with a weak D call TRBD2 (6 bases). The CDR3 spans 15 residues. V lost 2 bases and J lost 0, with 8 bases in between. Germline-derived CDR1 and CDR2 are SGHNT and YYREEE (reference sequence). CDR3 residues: CASSFTGANTGELFF. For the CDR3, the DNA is TGTGCCAGCAGCTTCACGGGGGCGAACACCGGGGAGCTGTTTTTT.

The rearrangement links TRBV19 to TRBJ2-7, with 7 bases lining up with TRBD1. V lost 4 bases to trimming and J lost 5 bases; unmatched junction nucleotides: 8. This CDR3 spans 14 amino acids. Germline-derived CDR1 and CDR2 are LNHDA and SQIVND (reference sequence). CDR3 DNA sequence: TGTGCCAGTAGTAAAGGGACAGCCTCGCACGAGCAGTACTTC. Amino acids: CASSKGTASHEQYF.

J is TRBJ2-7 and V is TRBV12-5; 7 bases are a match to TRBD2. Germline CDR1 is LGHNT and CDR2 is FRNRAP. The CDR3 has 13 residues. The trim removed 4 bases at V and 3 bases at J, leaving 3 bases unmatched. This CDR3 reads CASGWGGGYEQYF. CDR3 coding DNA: TGTGCTAGTGGTTGGGGGGGAGGCTACGAGCAGTACTTC. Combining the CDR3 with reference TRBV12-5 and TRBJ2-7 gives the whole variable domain DARVTQTPRHKVTEMGQEVTMRCQPILGHNTVFWYRQTMMQGLELLAYFRNRAPLDDSGMPKDRFSAEMPDATLATLKIQPSEPRDSAVYFCASGWGGGYEQYFGPGTRLTVT.

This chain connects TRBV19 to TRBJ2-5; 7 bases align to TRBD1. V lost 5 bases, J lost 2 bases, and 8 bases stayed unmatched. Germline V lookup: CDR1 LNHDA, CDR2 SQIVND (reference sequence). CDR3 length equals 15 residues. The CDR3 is CASSRQGPGQETQYF. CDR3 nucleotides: TGTGCCAGTAGTCGACAGGGTCCGGGACAAGAGACCCAGTACTTC. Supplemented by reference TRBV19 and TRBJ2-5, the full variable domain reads DGGITQSPKYLFRKEGQNVTLSCEQNLNHDAMYWYRQDPGQGLRLIYYSQIVNDFQKGDIAEGYSVSREKKESFPLTVTSAQKNPTAFYLCASSRQGPGQETQYFGPGTRLLVL.

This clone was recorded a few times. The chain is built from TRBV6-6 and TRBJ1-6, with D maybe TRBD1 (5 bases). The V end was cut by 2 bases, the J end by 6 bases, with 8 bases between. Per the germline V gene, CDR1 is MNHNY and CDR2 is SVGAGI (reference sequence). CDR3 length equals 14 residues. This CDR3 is CASSYRGLNSPLHF. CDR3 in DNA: TGTGCCAGCAGTTACAGGGGCCTTAATTCACCCCTCCACTTT.

CDR3 in DNA: TGTGCCAGCAGTTACTCGAAGGGGGTCTACGAGCAGTACTTC. As protein: CASSYSKGVYEQYF. V gene TRBV6-6 combines with J gene TRBJ2-7; possibly TRBD1 for D (6 bases). Germline V CDR1 and CDR2: MNHNY, SVGAGI (reference sequence). The CDR3 has 14 amino acids. Trimming shortened V by 0 bases and J by 3 bases, and 9 bases separated the two germline ends.

The CDR3 DNA reads TGTGCCAGCAGCTTTGGACAGGGCTGGGCTGAAGCTTTCTTT. Protein sequence: CASSFGQGWAEAFF. The rearrangement uses TRBV5-6 and TRBJ1-1; 8 positions agree with TRBD1. Trimming took 2 bases from V and 6 from J; bases not matched to a gene: 6. The CDR3 totals 14 residues. From germline, CDR1 is SGHDT and CDR2 YYEEEE.

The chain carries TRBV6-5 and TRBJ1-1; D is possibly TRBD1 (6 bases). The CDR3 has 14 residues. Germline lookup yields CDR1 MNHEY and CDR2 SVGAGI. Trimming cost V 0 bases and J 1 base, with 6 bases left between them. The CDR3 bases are TGTGCCAGCAGTTACTCACAGGGGAACACTGAAGCTTTCTTT. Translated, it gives CASSYSQGNTEAFF.

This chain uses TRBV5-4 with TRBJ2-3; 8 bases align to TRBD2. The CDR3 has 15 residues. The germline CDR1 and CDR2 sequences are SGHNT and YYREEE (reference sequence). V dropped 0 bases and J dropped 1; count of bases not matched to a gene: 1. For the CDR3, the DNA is TGTGCCAGCAGCTTGGAACTAGCGGGCACAGATACGCAGTATTTT. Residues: CASSLELAGTDTQYF.